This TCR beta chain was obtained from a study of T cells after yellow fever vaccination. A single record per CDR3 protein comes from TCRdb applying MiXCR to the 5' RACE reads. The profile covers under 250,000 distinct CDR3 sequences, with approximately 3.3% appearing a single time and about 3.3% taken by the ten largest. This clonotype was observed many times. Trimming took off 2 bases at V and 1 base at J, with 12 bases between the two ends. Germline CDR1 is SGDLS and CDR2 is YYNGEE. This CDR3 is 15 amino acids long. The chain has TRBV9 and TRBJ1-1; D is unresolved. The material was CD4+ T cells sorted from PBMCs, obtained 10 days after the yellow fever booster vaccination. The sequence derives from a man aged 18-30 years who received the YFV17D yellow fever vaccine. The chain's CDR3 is CASSVDSIWNTEAFF. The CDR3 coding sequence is TGTGCCAGCAGCGTTGATTCCATTTGGAACACTGAAGCTTTCTTT. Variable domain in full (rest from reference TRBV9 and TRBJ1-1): DSGVTQTPKHLITATGQRVTLRCSPRSGDLSVYWYQQSLDQGLQFLIQYYNGEERAKGNILERFSAQQFPDLHSELNLSSLELGDSALYFCASSVDSIWNTEAFFGQGTRLTVV.